These 17 T cell receptor beta chains share one sample of origin, sequenced in a study of cytomegalovirus exposure and HLA in healthy donors (dated by TCRdb to the late 2010s). The library was prepared using the immunoSEQ multiplex PCR assay. A mixture of 60 forward primers for TCR Vbeta segments and 13 reverse primers for TCR Jbeta segments was used in the multiplex PCR. Entries here come from immuneACCESS through TCRdb and include only in-frame sequences with V and J called. Some clones fail to appear in such tables; in the studies checked, an unresolved V gene covers under half of the shortfall, and the cause of the remainder is unknown. Recorded for this sample are 150,000 to 200,000 clones; 75% to 80% of them occurred a single time. The biggest ten clones account for around 3.3% of the sample. The sequenced sample consisted of PBMCs. Source of these receptors: a middle-aged woman in good health and CMV-seronegative.

The rearrangement joins TRBV28 to TRBJ1-2, with TRBD1 as a possible D gene (5 bases). The CDR3 has 14 amino acids. Germline CDR1 MDHEN, CDR2 SYDVKM. Trimming took off 6 bases at V and 5 bases at J, with 16 bases between the two ends. The CDR3 region has the DNA TGTGCCAGCAGCCTTCCCCAGGGTCGGTATGGCTACACCTTC. Translating gives CASSLPQGRYGYTF.

In DNA form, the CDR3 reads TGTGCCAGCTCCAAACTCTCCCCGGGGGACCGACTTCATAGGGCAGATACGCAGTATTTT. Protein product: CASSKLSPGDRLHRADTQYF. The rearrangement links TRBV18 to TRBJ2-3; D might be TRBD2 (6 bases). Trimming cost V 6 bases and J 4 bases, with 32 bases left between them. Germline-derived CDR1 and CDR2 are KGHSH and LQKENI. The CDR3 sequence is 20 residues long.

This clone was observed once. The rearrangement links TRBV5-6 to TRBJ1-1, with TRBD1 as a possible D gene (5 bases). Looked up from germline, CDR1 is SGHDT and CDR2 is YYEEEE. Deletions cut 0 bases from V and 7 bases from J, with 16 bases between. The length of the CDR3 is 15 residues. CDR3 amino acids: CASSLGPGRGGEAFF. For the CDR3, the DNA is TGTGCCAGCAGCTTGGGCCCGGGGAGGGGTGGTGAAGCTTTCTTT.

This clone occurred once. The rearrangement uses TRBV5-6 and TRBJ2-1; TRBD2 agrees at 7 bases. With 4 bases clipped from V and 0 bases from J, the junction kept 7 bases outside the gene matches. CDR3 length: 16 amino acids. CDR1 SGHDT and CDR2 YYEEEE come from the germline V gene. The CDR3 here is CASSPRLAASYNEQFF. In DNA form, the CDR3 reads TGTGCCAGCAGCCCTAGACTAGCAGCCTCCTACAATGAGCAGTTCTTC.

This sequence joins TRBV6-5 and TRBJ2-2, with D hard to call. The CDR3 runs 12 residues. In germline, CDR1 is MNHEY, CDR2 SVGAGI. Between the trimmed V and J ends, which lost 5 bases and 5 bases, there was a span of 6 bases. The CDR3 protein is CASSRMTGELFF. The CDR3 DNA reads as TGTGCCAGCAGTCGTATGACCGGGGAGCTGTTTTTT.

The V gene is TRBV6-1, the J gene TRBJ2-3; 10 bases agree with TRBD2. The CDR3 is 13 amino acids. CDR1 and CDR2 (germline): MNHNS, SASEGT. V was pared by 3 bases and J by 9 bases, with 3 bases of the junction left unmatched. CDR3 amino acids: CASSETSGPTQYF. The CDR3 DNA is TGTGCCAGCAGTGAGACTAGCGGGCCGACGCAGTATTTT.

The chain carries TRBV19 and TRBJ1-5; 8 bases fit TRBD1. Looked up from germline, CDR1 is LNHDA and CDR2 is SQIVND (reference sequence). V trimming: 5 bases; J trimming: 5 bases; junction bases outside the gene matches: 8. The CDR3 runs to 15 residues. The DNA of the CDR3 is TGTGCCAGTAGTGGTAGACAGGGGTTCGATCAGCCCCAGCATTTT. This sequence encodes CASSGRQGFDQPQHF.

The chain recombines TRBV5-1 with TRBJ2-5; tentatively, D is TRBD2 (6 bases). V was pared by 0 bases and J by 5 bases, with 11 bases between. Germline values: CDR1 SGHRS, CDR2 YFSETQ. The CDR3 is 14 residues long. The CDR3 DNA reads TGCGCCAGCAGCTTGGCTGGGGGGACGGAGACCCAGTACTTC. Encoded protein: CASSLAGGTETQYF.

The chain recombines TRBV7-2 with TRBJ1-5; 7 positions match TRBD1. This CDR3 is 14 amino acids long. Germline CDR1 is SGHTA and CDR2 is FQGNSA. V dropped 4 bases and J dropped 3; count of bases not matched to a gene: 3. The CDR3 nucleotides read TGTGCCAGCAGCTCAAGGGGGCACAATCAGCCCCAGCATTTT. Translation: CASSSRGHNQPQHF. Full variable domain (remainder filled in from reference TRBV7-2 and TRBJ1-5): GAGVSQSPSNKVTEKGKDVELRCDPISGHTALYWYRQSLGQGLEFLIYFQGNSAPDKSGLPSDRFSAERTGGSVSTLTIQRTQQEDSAVYLCASSSRGHNQPQHFGDGTRLSIL.

This clone has just a few counts. The chain links TRBV5-4 to TRBJ2-5; weak D call: TRBD2 (7 bases). The CDR3 totals 13 residues. Germline values: CDR1 SGHNT, CDR2 YYREEE (reference sequence). Trimming pared 6 bases from V and 3 bases from J, leaving 12 bases between. The CDR3 nucleotides are TGTGCCAGCACAGGGGCGGGGGAAGAGACCCAGTACTTC. The encoded protein is CASTGAGEETQYF.

This sequence joins TRBV5-1 and TRBJ2-1; D remains unclear. The CDR3 loop spans 12 amino acids. Trimming shortened V by 2 bases and J by 4 bases, and 4 bases separated the two germline ends. The germline gives CDR1 SGHRS, CDR2 YFSETQ. The CDR3 DNA reads TGCGCCAGCAGCTTACAGTACAATGAGCAGTTCTTC. Protein: CASSLQYNEQFF.

This chain uses TRBV7-8 with TRBJ2-1; D might be TRBD2 (5 bases). The CDR3 loop spans 14 amino acids. Germline V gives CDR1 SGHVS, CDR2 FQNEAQ. Trimming took off 5 bases at V and 6 bases at J, with 14 bases between the two ends. CDR3 DNA sequence: TGTGCCAGCAGCGACCCGGGGAGAGCCAATGAGCAGTTCTTC. Its translation: CASSDPGRANEQFF.

V and J are TRBV7-2 and TRBJ2-3; 16 bases map to TRBD2. Germline V CDR1 and CDR2: SGHTA, FQGNSA. CDR3 length: 17 amino acids. J gave up 7 bases and V 1 base, and 5 bases lay outside the gene matches. CDR3 protein: CASSLGGLAGGQNTQYF. For the CDR3, the DNA is TGTGCCAGCAGCTTAGGGGGACTAGCGGGGGGGCAAAATACGCAGTATTTT.

CDR3 coding DNA: TGTGCCAGCAGTGGACAGGATAATCAGCCCCAGCATTTT. Its protein product is CASSGQDNQPQHF. This rearrangement joins TRBV2 to TRBJ1-5, with D possibly being TRBD1 (6 bases). The V gene's germline CDR1 is SNHLY and CDR2 FYNNEI. The CDR3 has 13 amino acids. Trimming took off 4 bases at V and 4 bases at J, with 8 bases between the two ends.

This clone appeared a few times. The chain links TRBV7-9 to TRBJ1-1; tentatively, D is TRBD1 (6 bases). V was trimmed by 5 bases and J by 2 bases, leaving 18 bases between them. The germline gives CDR1 SEHNR, CDR2 FQNEAQ (reference sequence). The CDR3 length is 16 residues. DNA for the CDR3: TGTGCCAGCAGCCCCCTAAGGGGGAGATTAAACACTGAAGCTTTCTTT. Residues: CASSPLRGRLNTEAFF. Looking up the rest from reference TRBV7-9 and TRBJ1-1 gives the full variable domain: DTGVSQNPRHKITKRGQNVTFRCDPISEHNRLYWYRQTLGQGPEFLTYFQNEAQLEKSRLLSDRFSAERPKGSFSTLEIQRTEQGDSAMYLCASSPLRGRLNTEAFFGQGTRLTVV.

J is TRBJ2-1 and V is TRBV9, with 8 bases aligning to TRBD1. Germline lookup yields CDR1 SGDLS and CDR2 YYNGEE. This CDR3 has 21 amino acids. The junction had 27 bases not matched to a gene; V was cut back by 4 bases and J by 6 bases. The CDR3 loop is CASSPFGAGGVGGVFRNEQFF. In DNA form, the CDR3 reads TGTGCCAGCAGCCCCTTTGGGGCAGGGGGCGTTGGCGGGGTATTTCGCAATGAGCAGTTCTTC.

V is TRBV7-9 and J is TRBJ2-3, with D possibly matching TRBD1 (7 bases). Trimming cost V 5 bases and J 4 bases, with 19 bases left between them. Germline CDR1 and CDR2: SEHNR and FQNEAQ (reference sequence). This CDR3 contains 16 residues. The CDR3 spells CASSLNDREVADTQYF. In nucleotides, the CDR3 is TGTGCCAGCAGCCTGAACGACAGGGAGGTCGCAGATACGCAGTATTTT.